This T cell receptor beta chain was identified in a study of beta chain features in type 1 diabetes. Findings and caveats of the study: In type 1 diabetes patients, VDJ junctions had fewer insertions; deletions at these junctions were more frequent.

Via CD45RO/CCR7/CD25/CD127/CD95/CD27, cells of the CD4+ naive, central memory, regulatory and stem cell-like memory subsets were sorted. Sort purity for all populations was recorded as exceeding 98%. V lost 1 base and J lost 2, with 9 bases in between. The length of the CDR3 is 14 residues. The germline V gene has CDR1 SEHNR and CDR2 FQNEAQ (reference sequence). Details on this clone: Antigen: not known. The sample carries other DNA sequences with the same CDR3.

The sequenced template was cDNA made from the entire isolated RNA. Sequencing was performed with immunoSEQ multiplex PCR; in TCRdb, only in-frame clones are kept and a portion is missing. The table lists 110,000 to 150,000 clones, 9% to 10% of them singletons. The sequenced sample consisted of central memory CD4+ T cells from blood. This chain connects TRBV7-9 to TRBJ2-7, with D tentatively TRBD1 (6 bases). The sequence derives from a woman aged 40 to 50 in good health. CDR3 sequence (DNA): TGTGCCAGCAGCTTAGGGACAGCAGCCTACGAGCAGTACTTC. Translating it yields CASSLGTAAYEQYF.